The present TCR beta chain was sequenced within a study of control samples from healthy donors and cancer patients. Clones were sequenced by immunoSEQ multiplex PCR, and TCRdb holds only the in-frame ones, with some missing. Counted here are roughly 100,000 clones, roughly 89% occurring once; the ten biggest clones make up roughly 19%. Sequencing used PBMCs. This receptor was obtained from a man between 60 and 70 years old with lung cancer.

DNA for the CDR3: TGCGCCAGCAGCTTTGGGGGGCCGGGCGAAAAACTGTTTTTT. Translated, it gives CASSFGGPGEKLFF. This chain links TRBV5-1 with TRBJ1-4, with D tentatively TRBD1 (6 bases). V was trimmed by 2 bases and J by 8 bases, leaving 13 bases between them. CDR1 is SGHRS, CDR2 YFSETQ, per germline. This CDR3 has 14 residues.